This is a list of T cell receptor beta chains from one sample in a study of cytomegalovirus exposure and HLA in healthy donors. Assay used: immunoSEQ multiplex PCR; TCRdb lists only in-frame clones, some missing. The data contain some 180,000 clones, approximately 84% of them singletons. Material: PBMCs. The source of these receptors is a man aged 25 to 40 in good health and CMV-seropositive. Both conserved end residues are part of each CDR3. The D gene is left open where the match is weak. Clone size, where shown, is once, few, many, or a class for clones that have expanded.

D,J,V,size,CDR3,DNA
-,TRBJ2-2,TRBV28,once,CASRSDIVVGELFF,TGTGCCAGCAGATCCGACATCGTGGTCGGGGAGCTGTTTTTT
-,TRBJ1-5,TRBV2,once,CASSQGPSNQPQHF,TGTGCCAGCAGTCAGGGTCCTAGCAATCAGCCCCAGCATTTT
-,TRBJ2-3,TRBV2,-,CASSERGREGDTQYF,TGTGCCAGCAGTGAAAGAGGCCGAGAAGGAGATACGCAGTATTTT
TRBD1,TRBJ2-7,TRBV5-4,-,CASSDRDRVYEQYF,TGTGCCAGCAGCGACCGGGACAGGGTTTACGAGCAGTACTTC
TRBD1,TRBJ1-2,TRBV7-9,-,CSSSPGGYGYTF,TGTTCCAGCAGCCCAGGGGGGTATGGCTACACCTTC
TRBD2,TRBJ2-2,TRBV7-6,once,CASSLTGLAGITGELFF,TGTGCCAGCAGCTTGACGGGACTAGCGGGAATTACCGGGGAGCTGTTTTTT
TRBD1,TRBJ2-2,TRBV2,once,CASSDGTGGTPANTGELFF,TGTGCCAGCAGTGATGGGACAGGGGGCACCCCTGCGAACACCGGGGAGCTGTTTTTT
TRBD1,TRBJ1-5,TRBV6-6,-,CASSFRQGRQPQHF,TGTGCCAGCAGTTTCAGACAGGGTAGGCAGCCCCAGCATTTT
-,TRBJ1-2,TRBV4-3,-,CASSPNSAANYGYTF,TGCGCCAGCAGCCCTAACTCCGCTGCTAACTATGGCTACACCTTC
TRBD1,TRBJ1-1,TRBV19,-,CAGSAPRGLNTEAFF,TGTGCCGGTAGTGCCCCGAGGGGGCTGAACACTGAAGCTTTCTTT
TRBD2,TRBJ2-7,TRBV6-5,few,CASSILAGSSEQYF,TGTGCCAGCAGTATTCTAGCGGGAAGCAGCGAGCAGTACTTC
-,TRBJ1-2,TRBV27,-,CASSLFGGDYGYTF,TGTGCCAGCAGTTTATTCGGAGGGGACTATGGCTACACCTTC
TRBD2,TRBJ2-3,TRBV7-6,-,CASSAGLATTTDTQYF,TGTGCCAGCAGCGCTGGACTAGCGACCACCACAGATACGCAGTATTTT
TRBD1,TRBJ1-2,TRBV11-3,-,CASSGGGAGGYTF,TGTGCCAGCAGCGGAGGGGGCGCAGGAGGCTACACCTTC
TRBD2,TRBJ2-7,TRBV19,-,CASSIVPSGSVGEQYF,TGTGCCAGTAGTATAGTTCCTAGCGGGAGTGTCGGCGAGCAGTACTTC
TRBD1,TRBJ1-2,TRBV7-6,-,CASSPYIQTGGGAYGYTF,TGTGCCAGCAGCCCCTACATTCAAACAGGGGGCGGTGCGTATGGCTACACCTTC
-,TRBJ1-4,TRBV14,few,CASSPLSGANEKLFF,TGTGCCAGCAGCCCCCTATCGGGGGCTAATGAAAAACTGTTTTTT
-,TRBJ2-3,TRBV25-1,-,CASSEWEVTDTQYF,TGTGCCAGCAGTGAGTGGGAGGTCACAGATACGCAGTATTTT
-,TRBJ1-2,TRBV19,-,CASSIGGTPIGGYTF,TGTGCCAGTAGTATTGGAGGGACCCCCATTGGCGGCTACACCTTC
TRBD2,TRBJ2-2,TRBV7-2,once,CASSLRARGASGRTGELFF,TGTGCCAGCAGCTTAAGAGCGCGGGGGGCTAGCGGGAGGACCGGGGAGCTGTTTTTT
-,TRBJ2-6,TRBV19,once,CASSVLFSSGANVLTF,TGTGCCAGTAGTGTCCTATTTAGCTCTGGGGCCAACGTCCTGACTTTC
TRBD1,TRBJ1-1,TRBV7-9,-,CASSLFHFRDRGRDTEAFF,TGTGCCAGCAGCTTATTTCATTTTCGGGACAGGGGGCGTGATACTGAAGCTTTCTTT
TRBD2,TRBJ2-1,TRBV13,-,CASSFGTSGRNEQFF,TGTGCCAGCAGTTTTGGGACTAGCGGGAGAAATGAGCAGTTCTTC
-,TRBJ1-5,TRBV6-6,-,CASSYSQQHQPQHF,TGTGCCAGCAGTTACTCACAGCAGCATCAGCCCCAGCATTTT
TRBD2,TRBJ2-5,TRBV25-1,-,CASSDRIAGVRETQYF,TGTGCCAGCAGTGATAGGATAGCGGGAGTGCGGGAGACCCAGTACTTC
TRBD2,TRBJ2-1,TRBV5-1,-,CASSTVWASGRGGNEQFF,TGCGCCAGCAGCACGGTGTGGGCTAGCGGGAGGGGCGGGAATGAGCAGTTCTTC
TRBD1,TRBJ2-5,TRBV29-1,-,CSVDRGRLGETQYF,TGCAGCGTGGACAGGGGTCGGCTTGGAGAGACCCAGTACTTC
-,TRBJ1-4,TRBV10-3,few,CATRGGATNEKLFF,TGTGCCACCAGGGGAGGGGCGACTAATGAAAAACTGTTTTTT
-,TRBJ2-2,TRBV5-4,-,CASSLWQYANTGELFF,TGTGCCAGCAGCTTGTGGCAGTACGCGAACACCGGGGAGCTGTTTTTT
-,TRBJ1-3,TRBV27,-,CASSSAAGSGNAIYF,TGTGCCAGCAGCTCAGCCGCAGGTTCTGGAAACGCGATATATTTT
-,TRBJ2-5,TRBV13,-,CASSLGGWRETQYF,TGTGCCAGCAGCTTAGGGGGTTGGAGAGAGACCCAGTACTTC
TRBD2,TRBJ2-1,TRBV7-3,-,CASSSGLALSQFF,TGTGCCAGCAGCTCGGGACTAGCCTTGTCGCAGTTCTTC
-,TRBJ1-2,TRBV5-8,-,CASSPIDSRPAYGYTF,TGTGCCAGCAGCCCTATCGACAGTAGACCAGCTTATGGCTACACCTTC
TRBD1,TRBJ1-1,TRBV19,-,CASSMDRGWTEAFF,TGTGCCAGTAGTATGGACAGGGGGTGGACTGAAGCTTTCTTT
TRBD2,TRBJ2-1,TRBV18,-,CASSPMTSGLNEQFF,TGTGCCAGCTCACCAATGACTAGCGGACTCAATGAGCAGTTCTTC
TRBD1,TRBJ1-3,TRBV19,-,CASSIPGQASSGNTIYF,TGTGCCAGTAGTATCCCGGGACAGGCCTCCTCTGGAAACACCATATATTTT
TRBD1,TRBJ2-3,TRBV19,-,CASSIGDREGDTQYF,TGTGCCAGTAGTATCGGGGACAGGGAAGGAGATACGCAGTATTTT
TRBD2,TRBJ2-5,TRBV6-1,once,CASSESGAGETQYF,TGTGCCAGCAGCGAAAGCGGGGCCGGAGAGACCCAGTACTTC
-,TRBJ1-5,TRBV7-8,-,CASSSLEGNQPQHF,TGTGCCAGCAGCTCACTGGAGGGCAATCAGCCCCAGCATTTT
-,TRBJ1-1,TRBV18,-,CASSFGGLGVTEAFF,TGTGCCAGCTCTTTCGGGGGGCTGGGGGTCACTGAAGCTTTCTTT
-,TRBJ2-1,TRBV16,-,CASSQERGNEQFF,TGTGCCAGCAGCCAAGAACGGGGAAATGAGCAGTTCTTC
TRBD2,TRBJ2-5,TRBV9,-,CASSVGGGRQETQYF,TGTGCCAGCAGCGTAGGCGGCGGGAGGCAAGAGACCCAGTACTTC
TRBD2,TRBJ2-1,TRBV9,-,CASSPQGLAGEIYNEQFF,TGTGCCAGCAGCCCCCAGGGACTAGCGGGGGAAATATACAATGAGCAGTTCTTC
-,TRBJ2-3,TRBV30,once,CAWSVPPSTQYF,TGTGCCTGGAGTGTACCTCCGAGTACGCAGTATTTT
TRBD2,TRBJ2-7,TRBV7-2,-,CASSLSGLAGEQYF,TGTGCCAGCAGCTTAAGTGGACTAGCGGGCGAGCAGTACTTC
-,TRBJ2-2,TRBV28,-,CASSPLTRTGELFF,TGTGCCAGCAGCCCTCTCACGCGTACCGGGGAGCTGTTTTTT
-,TRBJ2-5,TRBV6-1,-,CASSAVNQETQYF,TGTGCCAGCAGTGCGGTCAATCAAGAGACCCAGTACTTC
-,TRBJ2-3,TRBV7-2,-,CASSPFTDTQYF,TGTGCCAGCAGCCCCTTCACAGATACGCAGTATTTT
TRBD1,TRBJ2-1,TRBV5-1,-,CASSLGDRYNEQFF,TGCGCCAGCAGCTTGGGGGACAGGTACAATGAGCAGTTCTTC
TRBD1,TRBJ1-4,TRBV7-3,-,CASSPPGTGVGVGNEKLFF,TGTGCCAGCAGCCCACCCGGGACAGGGGTGGGTGTAGGTAATGAAAAACTGTTTTTT
TRBD2,TRBJ2-5,TRBV19,-,CASSMGREAETQYF,TGTGCCAGTAGTATGGGGAGGGAGGCAGAGACCCAGTACTTC
TRBD2,TRBJ2-1,TRBV15,-,CATSKDPSGGSYNEQFF,TGTGCCACCAGCAAAGACCCTAGCGGAGGCTCCTACAATGAGCAGTTCTTC
TRBD2,TRBJ2-1,TRBV5-1,-,CASRLSGSSYNEQFF,TGCGCCAGCAGGCTTAGCGGGAGCTCCTACAATGAGCAGTTCTTC
-,TRBJ1-5,TRBV19,-,CATAGLYYQPQHF,TGTGCCACCGCGGGTCTTTATTATCAGCCCCAGCATTTT
-,TRBJ1-1,TRBV19,-,CATLGGHMNTEAFF,TGTGCCACCCTTGGGGGACACATGAACACTGAAGCTTTCTTT